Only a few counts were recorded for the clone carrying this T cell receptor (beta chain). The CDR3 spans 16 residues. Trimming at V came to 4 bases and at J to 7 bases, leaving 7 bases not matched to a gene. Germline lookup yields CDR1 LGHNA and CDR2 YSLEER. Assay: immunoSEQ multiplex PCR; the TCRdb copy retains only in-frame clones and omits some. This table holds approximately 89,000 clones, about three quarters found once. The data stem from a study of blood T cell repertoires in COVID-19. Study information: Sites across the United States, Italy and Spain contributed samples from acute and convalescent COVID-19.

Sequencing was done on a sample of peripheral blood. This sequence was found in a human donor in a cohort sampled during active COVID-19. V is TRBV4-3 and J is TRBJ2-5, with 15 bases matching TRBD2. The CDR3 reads CASSLGLAGGRGTQYF. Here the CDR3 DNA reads TGCGCCAGCAGCCTAGGACTAGCGGGAGGGCGAGGGACCCAGTACTTC.